These 27 T cell receptor beta chains originate from one sample sequenced in a study of cytomegalovirus exposure and HLA in healthy donors. Both 60 Vbeta primers and 13 Jbeta primers went into the PCR. Sequencing was performed with immunoSEQ multiplex PCR; in TCRdb, only in-frame clones are kept and a portion is missing. The sample lists 130,000 or so clones, around 77% seen once, with under 1.5% in the top ten. Sequencing input: PBMCs. These receptors all come from a man in his forties or fifties in good health and CMV-seronegative.

The chain is built from TRBV10-3 and TRBJ2-1, with TRBD2 as a possible D gene (6 bases). The V end was cut by 3 bases, the J end by 6 bases, with 15 bases between. There are 15 residues in the CDR3. The germline gives CDR1 ENHRY, CDR2 SYGVKD. CDR3 DNA: TGTGCCATCAGTGATGTCCCGACTAGTTCCAATGAGCAGTTCTTC. Amino acid sequence: CAISDVPTSSNEQFF.

The chain uses TRBV5-1 and TRBJ2-5; 15 nucleotides match TRBD2. The CDR3 has 16 amino acids. J gave up 5 bases and V 6 bases, and 8 bases lay outside the gene matches. Germline-derived CDR1 and CDR2 are SGHRS and YFSETQ. CDR3 region: CASILGLAGGVETQYF. DNA for the CDR3: TGCGCCAGCATCCTGGGACTAGCGGGGGGAGTGGAGACCCAGTACTTC.

The chain employs TRBV19 and TRBJ1-4; TRBD1 might be the D (6 bases). Deletions cut 2 bases from V and 4 bases from J, with 14 bases between. CDR1 is LNHDA, CDR2 SQIVND, per germline (reference sequence). The CDR3 has 16 residues. The CDR3 loop reads CASSIRQGQGNEKLFF. CDR3 coding DNA: TGTGCCAGTAGTATACGCCAGGGGCAGGGTAATGAAAAACTGTTTTTT.

The V gene is TRBV5-4, the J gene TRBJ2-1; 9 positions match TRBD2. J gave up 5 bases and V 1 base, and 1 base lay outside the gene matches. CDR3 length: 14 residues. Germline V gene sequence: CDR1 SGHNT, CDR2 YYREEE (reference sequence). Here the CDR3 DNA reads TGTGCCAGCAGCTTGTCTAGCGGGAACAATGAGCAGTTCTTC. Its protein product is CASSLSSGNNEQFF. The full variable domain, rest sourced from reference TRBV5-4 and TRBJ2-1, is ETGVTQSPTHLIKTRGQQVTLRCSSQSGHNTVSWYQQALGQGPQFIFQYYREEENGRGNFPPRFSGLQFPNYSSELNVNALELDDSALYLCASSLSSGNNEQFFGPGTRLTVL.

The rearrangement links TRBV7-9 to TRBJ1-5; no firm D call. CDR1 is SEHNR, CDR2 FQNEAQ, per germline (reference sequence). V was pared by 2 bases and J by 6 bases, with 14 bases between. This CDR3 contains 15 residues. CDR3 region: CASSLHGPGGQPQHF. The DNA for the CDR3 is TGTGCCAGCAGCTTACACGGTCCCGGCGGTCAGCCCCAGCATTTT.

This chain uses TRBV6-6 with TRBJ2-7; 12 nucleotides agree with TRBD2. Germline V gene data show CDR1 as MNHNY and CDR2 as SVGAGI (reference sequence). The CDR3 sequence is 15 residues long. V was pared by 5 bases and J by 4 bases, with 6 bases of the junction left unmatched. CDR3 bases: TGTGCCAGCAGTGCGGGACTAGCGGGTTCGTACGAGCAGTACTTC. Translated: CASSAGLAGSYEQYF.

The V and J genes are TRBV29-1 and TRBJ2-5; 11 nucleotides align to TRBD2. Trimming at V came to 6 bases and at J to 2 bases, leaving 5 bases not matched to a gene. In germline, CDR1 is SQVTM, CDR2 ANQGSEA. CDR3 length: 14 residues. CDR3 sequence reads: CSVATSGVQETQYF. CDR3 coding DNA: TGCAGCGTGGCGACTAGCGGGGTACAAGAGACCCAGTACTTC.

J is TRBJ2-5 and V is TRBV9; 11 bases fit TRBD2. This CDR3 spans 16 amino acids. Germline V lookup: CDR1 SGDLS, CDR2 YYNGEE. The V segment lost 4 bases and the J segment 5 bases; nucleotides outside the gene matches: 10. The DNA of the CDR3 is TGTGCCAGCAGCCCCAGACTAGCGGGGTCCCAGGAGACCCAGTACTTC. Residues: CASSPRLAGSQETQYF.

The chain joins TRBV30 to TRBJ1-4, with 7 bases matching TRBD1. Per the germline V gene, CDR1 is GTSNPN and CDR2 is SVGIG (reference sequence). The CDR3 extends over 15 amino acids. V lost 0 bases to trimming and J lost 8 bases; unmatched junction nucleotides: 9. The CDR3 bases are TGTGCCTGGAGTGTACCGTGGGACAGCCCCGAAAAACTGTTTTTT. The encoded protein is CAWSVPWDSPEKLFF.

The chain has TRBV7-2 and TRBJ2-7, with D possibly being TRBD2 (6 bases). This CDR3 comprises 16 residues. CDR1 and CDR2 from the germline V gene are SGHTA and FQGNSA. Trimming pared 1 base from V and 2 bases from J, leaving 15 bases between. The CDR3 DNA reads as TGTGCCAGCAGCTTAGTAACGGGGGTCGTCACCTACGAGCAGTACTTC. This sequence encodes CASSLVTGVVTYEQYF.

J is TRBJ2-7 and V is TRBV7-2; TRBD1 is a possible D gene (6 bases). Germline lookup yields CDR1 SGHTA and CDR2 FQGNSA. V was cut by 1 base and J by 9 bases, with 10 bases left in between. This CDR3 is 12 amino acids long. The CDR3 DNA reads TGTGCCAGCAGCTTAGACACAGGGATGCAGTACTTC. Encoded protein: CASSLDTGMQYF.

The rearrangement joins TRBV13 to TRBJ2-3; D ambiguous. V lost 1 base to trimming and J lost 4 bases, with 3 bases between them. This CDR3 is 12 amino acids long. Germline lookup yields CDR1 PRHDT and CDR2 FYEKMQ (reference sequence). The CDR3: CASSLAADTQYF. CDR3 nucleotide sequence: TGTGCCAGCAGCTTAGCTGCAGATACGCAGTATTTT.

The genes are TRBV29-1 and TRBJ1-4; 9 bases line up with TRBD1. Germline loops: CDR1 SQVTM, CDR2 ANQGSEA. The CDR3 has 17 residues. J gave up 3 bases and V 6 bases, and 14 bases lay outside the gene matches. CDR3 residues: CSVFTGGGLSSNEKLFF. CDR3 nucleotide sequence: TGCAGCGTGTTCACAGGGGGCGGGTTGTCTTCTAATGAAAAACTGTTTTTT.

The chain joins TRBV29-1 to TRBJ2-7, with 13 bases aligning to TRBD2. V shed 7 bases and J 2 bases; nucleotides not matched to a gene: 5. The CDR3 runs 14 residues. CDR1 is SQVTM, CDR2 ANQGSEA, per germline. Here the CDR3 reads CSAKGTSGTYEQYF. CDR3 sequence (DNA): TGCAGCGCCAAGGGGACTAGCGGGACCTACGAGCAGTACTTC.

The CDR3 spells CAISATSGSIEQYF. In DNA form, the CDR3 reads TGTGCCATCAGTGCTACTAGCGGGAGTATTGAGCAGTACTTC. The chain links TRBV10-3 to TRBJ2-7, with 11 bases identical to TRBD2. V shed 4 bases, J shed 7 bases, and the junction held 6 bases outside the gene matches. The CDR3 spans 14 residues. Per the germline V gene, CDR1 is ENHRY and CDR2 is SYGVKD.

The rearrangement joins TRBV27 to TRBJ1-1; TRBD1 is a possible D gene (6 bases). Looked up from germline, CDR1 is MNHEY and CDR2 is SMNVEV (reference sequence). Trimming cost V 5 bases and J 1 base, with 26 bases left between them. This CDR3 spans 19 amino acids. The CDR3, as DNA: TGTGCCAGCAGTCCCCCCGTGGGCGGTCTGACAGGACCGAACACTGAAGCTTTCTTT. Protein: CASSPPVGGLTGPNTEAFF.

The V gene is TRBV9, the J gene TRBJ2-7; 13 positions agree with TRBD2. The germline V gene encodes CDR1 SGDLS and CDR2 YYNGEE. V gave up 4 bases and J gave up 6 bases; unmatched junction bases: 19. The CDR3 covers 19 residues. CDR3 bases: TGTGCCAGCAGCCTTGACCACGGACTAGCGGGGGCTGCCGACCTCGAGCAGTACTTC. Translated: CASSLDHGLAGAADLEQYF.

This clone was counted only a few times. The chain employs TRBV2 and TRBJ1-1, with D perhaps TRBD1 (5 bases). This CDR3 is 14 amino acids long. Trimming cost V 6 bases and J 1 base, with 12 bases left between them. The V gene's germline CDR1 is SNHLY and CDR2 FYNNEI. This CDR3 is CASRTDSPNTEAFF. In DNA form, the CDR3 reads TGTGCCAGCAGGACTGACAGTCCGAACACTGAAGCTTTCTTT.

This chain connects TRBV30 to TRBJ1-2; 10 bases map to TRBD1. Germline V CDR1 and CDR2: GTSNPN, SVGIG (reference sequence). V shed 3 bases, J shed 7 bases, and the junction held 11 bases outside the gene matches. The length of the CDR3 is 15 residues. The CDR3 reads CAWRAGTGALGGYTF. The CDR3 DNA sequence: TGTGCCTGGAGAGCTGGGACAGGGGCTTTGGGTGGCTACACCTTC.

The V gene is TRBV13, the J gene TRBJ2-5; 13 bases line up with TRBD2. J was trimmed by 7 bases and V by 5 bases; bases with no gene match: 10. CDR1 and CDR2 (germline): PRHDT, FYEKMQ (reference sequence). The CDR3 extends over 16 amino acids. Written as DNA, the CDR3 is TGTGCCAGCAGCCTTAGGACTAGCGGGAGACTTCGGACCCAGTACTTC. It codes for CASSLRTSGRLRTQYF. Looking up the rest from reference TRBV13 and TRBJ2-5 gives the full variable domain: AAGVIQSPRHLIKEKRETATLKCYPIPRHDTVYWYQQGPGQDPQFLISFYEKMQSDKGSIPDRFSAQQFSDYHSELNMSSLELGDSALYFCASSLRTSGRLRTQYFGPGTRLLVL.

This sequence joins TRBV29-1 and TRBJ2-4; 9 positions agree with TRBD1. CDR1 is SQVTM and CDR2 is ANQGSEA in the germline V gene. Trimming removed 6 bases from V and 6 bases from J; junction bases left unmatched: 9. The CDR3 is 14 residues long. CDR3 DNA: TGCAGCGTCGCCACCGGGACAGGGACAAACATTCAGTACTTC. Its protein is CSVATGTGTNIQYF.

This clone was seen a handful of times. The V call is TRBV2, the J call TRBJ1-1; D is ambiguous. The CDR3 contains 14 residues. In germline, CDR1 is SNHLY, CDR2 FYNNEI. V shed 8 bases and J shed 1 base, with 14 bases lying between them. The chain's CDR3 is CASSIGGWNTEAFF. The CDR3 DNA sequence: TGTGCCAGCTCAATCGGAGGATGGAACACTGAAGCTTTCTTT.

The V gene is TRBV7-2, the J gene TRBJ2-2; the D gene is possibly TRBD1 (5 bases). Germline V gene lookup returns CDR1 SGHTA and CDR2 FQGNSA. V gave up 4 bases and J gave up 3 bases, with 15 bases separating them. There are 16 residues in the CDR3. The CDR3 here is CASSSLGAGHTGELFF. The DNA of the CDR3 is TGTGCCAGCAGCTCCCTAGGGGCAGGACACACCGGGGAGCTGTTTTTT.

V usage is TRBV5-1 and J usage is TRBJ2-7; 11 positions match TRBD1. V trimming: 4 bases; J trimming: 0 bases; junction bases outside the gene matches: 9. Germline V gives CDR1 SGHRS, CDR2 YFSETQ. The CDR3 contains 17 residues. CDR3 residues: CASSPGQGARGSYEQYF. In nucleotides, the CDR3 is TGCGCCAGCAGCCCAGGACAGGGGGCGAGGGGCTCCTACGAGCAGTACTTC. The full variable domain, in which reference TRBV5-1 and TRBJ2-7 provide the parts outside the CDR3, is KAGVTQTPRYLIKTRGQQVTLSCSPISGHRSVSWYQQTPGQGLQFLFEYFSETQRNKGNFPGRFSGRQFSNSRSEMNVSTLELGDSALYLCASSPGQGARGSYEQYFGPGTRLTVT.

The V and J genes are TRBV28 and TRBJ2-5; TRBD2 matches 11 bases. With 5 bases clipped from V and 5 bases from J, the junction kept 7 bases outside the gene matches. CDR3 length: 15 amino acids. Germline V gene data show CDR1 as MDHEN and CDR2 as SYDVKM. The CDR3 sequence: CASSDSGRAWETQYF. CDR3 DNA sequence: TGTGCCAGCAGTGATAGCGGGAGGGCCTGGGAGACCCAGTACTTC.

Here the CDR3 reads CSVTGGRDVGWDEQFF. In DNA, the CDR3 is TGCAGCGTTACGGGTGGGCGGGACGTAGGTTGGGATGAGCAGTTCTTC. This sequence joins TRBV29-1 and TRBJ2-1, with a tentative D call TRBD2 (6 bases). CDR3 length equals 16 residues. Germline values: CDR1 SQVTM, CDR2 ANQGSEA. V was cut by 5 bases and J by 8 bases, with 25 bases left in between.

The sample holds one count of this clone. The chain combines TRBV25-1 with TRBJ2-5; D might be TRBD1 (5 bases). The germline V and J ends were trimmed by 6 bases and 6 bases, with 8 bases remaining between them. In germline, CDR1 is MGHDK, CDR2 SYGVNS. The CDR3 sequence is 11 residues long. The CDR3 reads CASRGEKTQYF. Here the CDR3 DNA reads TGTGCCAGCAGAGGGGAAAAGACCCAGTACTTC.